The sequence of this T cell receptor beta chain was determined in a study of shared clonotypes between healthy human individuals. At the level of the study: The composition of the donors was a couple of women and a few men aged 18 to 49. The study, taken as a whole, reports: Generation probability values for non-shared clonotypes were lower than those for clonotypes shared by all four donors. Sequencing depth was a factor that was expected to affect clonotype sharing among donors.

Worth noting for this clone: Its antigen is unidentified.

TCRdb keeps only in-frame clones here, not all; method: immunoSEQ multiplex PCR. This table holds about 2.4 million clones, over 85% found once. Sequencing was done on a sample of naive CD4+ T cells from PBMCs. Subset noted: CD45RA+ positively selected. The clonotype originates from a man aged 18 to 35 in good health. Some clones in this sample may be carry-over from other donors' samples.

CDR3 bases: TGTGCCAGCAGCTTGGGGGCCAGGAGTTGGCCCACCTACGAGCAGTACTTC. Protein sequence: CASSLGARSWPTYEQYF. V is TRBV5-4 and J is TRBJ2-7; D gene unclear. V gave up 0 bases and J gave up 2 bases, with 18 bases separating them. CDR3 length: 17 amino acids. Germline V gene lookup returns CDR1 SGHNT and CDR2 YYREEE (reference sequence).